The rows below give T cell receptor beta chains drawn from one sample of a study of T cells in Graves' hyperthyroidism and ophthalmopathy. Via MiXCR, TCRdb re-called the multiplex PCR reads, giving one row per CDR3 protein. The table shows around 350,000 distinct CDR3 sequences, with about 14% occurring only once. The sequencing input was blood. These receptors came from a woman younger than 45 with Graves' ophthalmopathy. Both conserved end residues are part of each CDR3. A D gene is named only where the DNA matches it firmly. Clone size is given for some rows only: seen once, a few or many times, or a class if the clone is expanded.

few	TRBD1	TRBV5-8	TRBJ2-3	TGTGCCAGCACAAGGCGGACAGGGGTTGGACCAGATACGCAGTATTTT	CASTRRTGVGPDTQYF
many	.	TRBV6-1	TRBJ1-1	TGTGCCAGCAGTTGGCGGGGAGTGAACACTGAAGCTTTCTTT	CASSWRGVNTEAFF
.	.	TRBV27	TRBJ2-3	TGTGCCAGCAGTTTATGGGCACGCACAGATACGCAGTATTTT	CASSLWARTDTQYF
many	.	TRBV6-1	TRBJ1-5	TGTGCCAGCAGTGAACATAGCAATCAGCCCCAGCATTTT	CASSEHSNQPQHF
many	.	TRBV20-1	TRBJ1-2	TGCAGTGCTAGAGAAAAATGGACAGTAAACTATGGCTACACCTTC	CSAREKWTVNYGYTF
few	TRBD1	TRBV5-1	TRBJ2-7	TGCGCCAGCAGCTTGGTTGGGACAGGCCTCTCCTACGAGCAGTACTTC	CASSLVGTGLSYEQYF
few	.	TRBV7-9	TRBJ1-6	TGTGCCAGCAGCCGGGAGTCCTATAATTCACCCCTCCACTTT	CASSRESYNSPLHF
many	.	TRBV25-1	TRBJ2-7	TGTGCCAGCAGGTTAGGAGGAGGGGGCGAGCAGTACTTC	CASRLGGGGEQYF
many	.	TRBV5-1	TRBJ2-3	TGCGCCAGCAGCGTCGGACAGTCGAGTGGAGATACGCAGTATTTT	CASSVGQSSGDTQYF
once	TRBD1	TRBV28	TRBJ1-2	TGTGCCAGCAGTTTAGGGACAGGGGCCGCCTATGGCTACACCTTC	CASSLGTGAAYGYTF
many	TRBD2	TRBV3-1	TRBJ2-1	TGTGCCAGCAGCCCCCGGGGTAGCGGGTTGGCTGAGCAGTTCTTC	CASSPRGSGLAEQFF
many	.	TRBV6-1	TRBJ1-1	TGTGCCATAGGACGGACCTACACTGAAGCTTTCTTT	CAIGRTYTEAFF
.	.	TRBV7-8	TRBJ1-6	TGTGCCAGCAGCCCCCTGGGGGGTTTTTCACCCCTCCACTTT	CASSPLGGFSPLHF
.	.	TRBV24-1	TRBJ2-3	TGTGCCACCAGTGATCCCGGACAGTGGGGGAAGGCAGATACGCAGTATTTT	CATSDPGQWGKADTQYF
.	TRBD1	TRBV6-1	TRBJ1-5	TGTGCCAGCAGTGAAGCAGTGCGGACAGGGGTAAACCATCAGCCCCAGCATTTT	CASSEAVRTGVNHQPQHF
many	.	TRBV30	TRBJ1-5	TGTGCCTGGAGGGAGGGTTCCCTTAGGGATCAGCCCCAGCATTTT	CAWREGSLRDQPQHF
many	.	TRBV9	TRBJ1-4	TGTGCCAGCAGCCCACGGCCAGCAACTAATGAAAAACTGTTTTTT	CASSPRPATNEKLFF
.	TRBD1	TRBV6-2/TRBV6-3	TRBJ1-2	TGTGCCAGCCGACAGGGCCCAGTCTATGGCTACACCTTC	CASRQGPVYGYTF
many	.	TRBV7-9	TRBJ2-7	TGTGCCAGCAGCTTAGCAGTGTGGGACGAGCAGTACTTC	CASSLAVWDEQYF
many	.	TRBV27	TRBJ1-1	TGTGCCAGCAGTTTACAGGGTCGCGCGGCTTTCTTT	CASSLQGRAAFF
few	.	TRBV12-5	TRBJ1-5	TGTGCTAGTGGTTTGGGCCAGGGGCGCAATCGGCCCCAGCATTTT	CASGLGQGRNRPQHF
many	.	TRBV28	TRBJ1-6	TGTGCCAGCAGGCTTGGTCAAAATTCACCCCTCCACTTT	CASRLGQNSPLHF
.	.	TRBV19	TRBJ1-6	TGTGCCAGTAGCGCCGGGCCACCACCCCTCCACTTT	CASSAGPPPLHF
.	.	TRBV7-3	TRBJ2-6	TGTGCCAGCAGCTTAACTGGAGGGCCTGGGGCCAACGTCCTGACTTTC	CASSLTGGPGANVLTF
many	.	TRBV15	TRBJ2-4	TGTGCCACCAGCAAACTCTCGGACGCCAAAAACATTCAGTACTTC	CATSKLSDAKNIQYF
many	.	TRBV12-3/TRBV12-4	TRBJ1-2	TGTGCCAGCAGTTTATCCGACAGTTATGGCTACACCTTC	CASSLSDSYGYTF